The next 5 T cell receptor beta chains were all read from a single sample in a study of blood T cell repertoires in COVID-19. TCRdb's copy holds only in-frame clones and misses some; the assay was immunoSEQ multiplex PCR. This table holds some 320,000 clones, around 85% found once. The source material was PBMCs or T cells enriched from blood (not recorded which). These receptors were taken from a woman between 25 and 40 years old who had been exposed to COVID-19.

This clone has just one count. This chain links TRBV28 with TRBJ1-1; TRBD1 aligns across 9 bases. V shed 5 bases and J 0 bases; nucleotides not matched to a gene: 7. Per the germline V gene, CDR1 is MDHEN and CDR2 is SYDVKM. The length of the CDR3 is 16 residues. CDR3 amino acids: CASSAPGTGLNTEAFF. For the CDR3, the DNA is TGTGCCAGCAGTGCCCCCGGGACAGGGTTGAACACTGAAGCTTTCTTT.

The V gene is TRBV2, the J gene TRBJ1-1; D gene ambiguous. CDR1 is SNHLY, CDR2 FYNNEI, per germline. The CDR3 spans 15 residues. With 2 bases removed from V and 1 base from J, the gap between germline ends came to 11 bases. For the CDR3, the DNA is TGTGCCAGCAGTGAACAAGGAGTGGGGAACACTGAAGCTTTCTTT. It encodes CASSEQGVGNTEAFF.

This sequence joins TRBV4-2 and TRBJ1-2; TRBD1 might be the D (6 bases). The V end lost 3 bases, the J end lost 0 bases, and 17 bases lay between the germline ends. There are 17 residues in the CDR3. CDR1 and CDR2 (germline): LGHNA, YNFKEQ. CDR3 DNA sequence: TGTGCCAGCAGCCATCGCGCACAAGGGGGATCTAACTATGGCTACACCTTC. This encodes CASSHRAQGGSNYGYTF.

V is TRBV10-1 and J is TRBJ1-1, with D tentatively TRBD1 (6 bases). Germline CDR1 reads WNHNN; CDR2 reads SYGVQD (reference sequence). Between the trimmed V and J ends, which lost 3 bases and 4 bases, there was a span of 12 bases. This CDR3 region has 14 residues. This CDR3 reads CASSDGGPGTEAFF. The CDR3 DNA follows: TGCGCCAGCAGTGACGGGGGGCCGGGCACTGAAGCTTTCTTT.

The chain combines TRBV7-9 with TRBJ2-3; D is perhaps TRBD1 (7 bases). CDR1 and CDR2 from the germline V gene are SEHNR and FQNEAQ (reference sequence). CDR3 length: 15 amino acids. Trimming left V 2 bases short and J 4 bases short, with 13 bases between. The CDR3 DNA follows: TGTGCCAGCAGCTTAACGGTCAGGGGGGCAGATACGCAGTATTTT. Translated, it gives CASSLTVRGADTQYF.